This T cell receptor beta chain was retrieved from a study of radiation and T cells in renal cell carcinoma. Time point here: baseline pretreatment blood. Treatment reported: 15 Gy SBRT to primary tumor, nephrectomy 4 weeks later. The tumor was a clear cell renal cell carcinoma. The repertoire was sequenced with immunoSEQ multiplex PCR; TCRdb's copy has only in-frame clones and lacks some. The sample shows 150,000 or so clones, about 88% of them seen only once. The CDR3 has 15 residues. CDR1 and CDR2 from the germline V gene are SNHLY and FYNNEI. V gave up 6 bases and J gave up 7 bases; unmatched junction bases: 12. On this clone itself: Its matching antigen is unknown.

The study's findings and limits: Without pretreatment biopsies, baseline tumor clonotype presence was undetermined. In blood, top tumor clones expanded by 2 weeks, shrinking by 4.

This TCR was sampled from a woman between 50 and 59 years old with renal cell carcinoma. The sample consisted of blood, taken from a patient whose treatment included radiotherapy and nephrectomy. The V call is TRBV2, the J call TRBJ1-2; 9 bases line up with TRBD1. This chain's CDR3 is CASRAGQGLPSGYTF. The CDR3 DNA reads TGTGCCAGCAGAGCCGGACAGGGGCTGCCGTCTGGCTACACCTTC.